This section outlines one TCR beta chain sequence together with its context. What it binds is unknown. This CDR3 contains 14 residues. The germline CDR1 and CDR2 sequences are MNHEY and SMNVEV (reference sequence). The V and J ends lost 8 bases and 4 bases respectively, with 15 bases between them. This specimen belongs to a study of cytomegalovirus exposure and HLA in healthy donors. As for the study in general: The approximately 710 first-cohort repertoires and the 100 to 150 validation repertoires shared the same platform, a later analysis reported.

Assay used: immunoSEQ multiplex PCR; TCRdb lists only in-frame clones, some missing. The sample lists some 350,000 clones, 87% occurring once. Findings and limits, study-wide: In vitro, a few CMV-associated chains proved specific for CMV antigens. The study found most TCR sequences rare, yet found some public TCRs in many donors.

This clonotype was sampled from a woman in her twenties or thirties in good health and CMV-seropositive. The sample taken for sequencing was PBMCs. The genes are TRBV27 and TRBJ1-5; D not resolved. The CDR3 here is CASLPAGRNQPQHF. CDR3 bases: TGTGCCAGCCTGCCTGCGGGAAGAAATCAGCCCCAGCATTTT.